The 24 T cell receptor beta chains in this list originate from one sample, sequenced in a study of blood T cell repertoires in COVID-19. Generated by immunoSEQ multiplex PCR, the TCRdb table keeps only in-frame clones and is missing some. Of over 150,000 clones in the sample, 60% to 80% were seen once. Sequenced material: peripheral blood. The receptors shown here come from a woman aged 70-85 years with acute or convalescent COVID-19.

In its sample, this clone was seen once. V and J are TRBV6-1 and TRBJ1-2, with 8 bases identical to TRBD1. V gave up 3 bases and J gave up 6 bases; unmatched junction bases: 12. Germline CDR1 and CDR2: MNHNS and SASEGT. This CDR3 region has 16 residues. The CDR3 here is CASSDFAPGGSHGYTF. The CDR3, as DNA: TGTGCCAGCAGTGATTTCGCCCCAGGGGGCTCGCATGGCTACACCTTC.

V and J are TRBV19 and TRBJ1-5; D call uncertain. Germline CDR1 LNHDA, CDR2 SQIVND (reference sequence). V lost 1 base and J lost 5, with 12 bases in between. This CDR3 is 15 amino acids long. The chain's CDR3 is CASSIASTEDQPQHF. The CDR3 nucleotides read TGTGCCAGTAGTATAGCCTCGACCGAGGATCAGCCCCAGCATTTT. The variable domain in full, with the rest retrieved from reference TRBV19 and TRBJ1-5, is DGGITQSPKYLFRKEGQNVTLSCEQNLNHDAMYWYRQDPGQGLRLIYYSQIVNDFQKGDIAEGYSVSREKKESFPLTVTSAQKNPTAFYLCASSIASTEDQPQHFGDGTRLSIL.

This chain connects TRBV19 to TRBJ2-1; 7 bases agree with TRBD2. The CDR3 totals 14 residues. Germline assignment: CDR1 LNHDA and CDR2 SQIVND (reference sequence). The V segment lost 5 bases and the J segment 7 bases; nucleotides outside the gene matches: 8. CDR3 amino acids: CASSQAGRANEQFF. The CDR3 bases are TGTGCCAGTAGTCAAGCGGGACGAGCAAATGAGCAGTTCTTC.

The genes are TRBV2 and TRBJ1-5; the D gene is possibly TRBD1 (5 bases). The V end lost 6 bases, the J end lost 7 bases, and 19 bases lay between the germline ends. This CDR3 contains 15 residues. In germline, CDR1 is SNHLY, CDR2 FYNNEI. The CDR3 reads CASREGLIAGQPQHF. The CDR3 DNA is TGTGCCAGCAGGGAGGGGTTAATCGCCGGGCAGCCCCAGCATTTT.

The rearrangement joins TRBV2 to TRBJ2-7, with 9 nucleotides matching TRBD2. CDR3 length equals 15 residues. V trimming: 3 bases; J trimming: 3 bases; junction bases outside the gene matches: 6. Germline CDR1 reads SNHLY; CDR2 reads FYNNEI. CDR3 sequence: CASSDPPSGVYEQYF. CDR3 bases: TGTGCCAGCAGTGACCCGCCTAGCGGGGTCTACGAGCAGTACTTC. Full variable domain (remainder filled in from reference TRBV2 and TRBJ2-7): EPEVTQTPSHQVTQMGQEVILRCVPISNHLYFYWYRQILGQKVEFLVSFYNNEISEKSEIFDDQFSVERPDGSNFTLKIRSTKLEDSAMYFCASSDPPSGVYEQYFGPGTRLTVT.

This clone has only one observation. The V call is TRBV19, the J call TRBJ1-6; D unclear. With 7 bases removed from V and 0 bases from J, the gap between germline ends came to 13 bases. The CDR3 contains 16 residues. Per germline, CDR1 LNHDA and CDR2 SQIVND (reference sequence). The CDR3: CASTPTRSSYNSPLHF. DNA of the CDR3: TGTGCCAGTACCCCGACACGAAGCTCCTATAATTCACCCCTCCACTTT.

The V and J genes are TRBV5-4 and TRBJ2-5; 9 positions match TRBD1. This CDR3 has 16 amino acids. Per the germline V gene, CDR1 is SGHNT and CDR2 is YYREEE (reference sequence). J gave up 2 bases and V 3 bases, and 8 bases lay outside the gene matches. DNA of the CDR3: TGTGCCAGCAGCTGGGACAGGGTGGGCGTACAAGAGACCCAGTACTTC. Its protein is CASSWDRVGVQETQYF.

The J gene is TRBJ2-1, the V gene TRBV9, with D perhaps matching TRBD1 (6 bases). V shed 4 bases and J shed 1 base, with 18 bases lying between them. From germline, CDR1 is SGDLS and CDR2 YYNGEE. The CDR3 consists of 17 residues. CDR3: CASSPGVRRGSYNEQFF. The CDR3, as DNA: TGTGCCAGCAGCCCAGGGGTCCGCCGGGGATCCTACAATGAGCAGTTCTTC.

This chain connects TRBV11-2 to TRBJ1-1, with 8 bases identical to TRBD1. The CDR3 has 15 amino acids. With 3 bases clipped from V and 4 bases from J, the junction kept 7 bases outside the gene matches. CDR1 SGHAT and CDR2 FQNNGV come from the germline V gene. In nucleotides, the CDR3 is TGTGCCAGCAGCTTTCGCACAGGGGGAGGCACTGAAGCTTTCTTT. Translating gives CASSFRTGGGTEAFF. The full variable domain, its missing parts supplied by reference TRBV11-2 and TRBJ1-1, is EAGVAQSPRYKIIEKRQSVAFWCNPISGHATLYWYQQILGQGPKLLIQFQNNGVVDDSQLPKDRFSAERLKGVDSTLKIQPAKLEDSAVYLCASSFRTGGGTEAFFGQGTRLTVV.

This chain links TRBV6-5 with TRBJ2-7; D might be TRBD1 (6 bases). Looked up from germline, CDR1 is MNHEY and CDR2 is SVGAGI. V gave up 5 bases and J gave up 4 bases, with 15 bases separating them. The CDR3 runs 14 residues. DNA for the CDR3: TGTGCCAGCAGTAGGTATACAGGGTTTTACGAGCAGTACTTC. Translation gives CASSRYTGFYEQYF.

The genes are TRBV3-1 (or the pseudogene TRBV3-2) and TRBJ2-5, with 11 bases aligning to TRBD2. V gave up 4 bases and J gave up 4 bases; unmatched junction bases: 11. The CDR3 is 17 amino acids. Germline CDR1 and CDR2: LGHDT and YNNKEL (reference sequence). In DNA, the CDR3 is TGTGCCAGCAGCCGAAGTCTCGGGACTAGCGGATTAGAGACCCAGTACTTC. This translates into CASSRSLGTSGLETQYF.

The rearrangement links TRBV7-2 to TRBJ2-6, with 8 bases identical to TRBD1. Germline values: CDR1 SGHTA, CDR2 FQGNSA. The V and J ends lost 8 bases and 0 bases, in that order; junction bases with no gene match: 9. This CDR3 region has 17 residues. CDR3 nucleotides: TGTGCCAGCGCCTTGACAGGGGACCTCTCTGGGGCCAACGTCCTGACTTTC. Amino acids: CASALTGDLSGANVLTF.

This chain links TRBV7-9 with TRBJ1-5, with D unresolved. CDR3 length: 13 amino acids. Germline lookup yields CDR1 SEHNR and CDR2 FQNEAQ (reference sequence). The ends were cut back, 1 base at V and 5 bases at J, with 6 bases in the middle. CDR3 nucleotides: TGTGCCAGCAGCTTAGACAAGTATCAGCCCCAGCATTTT. Translated: CASSLDKYQPQHF. The full variable domain, rest sourced from reference TRBV7-9 and TRBJ1-5, is DTGVSQNPRHKITKRGQNVTFRCDPISEHNRLYWYRQTLGQGPEFLTYFQNEAQLEKSRLLSDRFSAERPKGSFSTLEIQRTEQGDSAMYLCASSLDKYQPQHFGDGTRLSIL.

This chain joins TRBV4-1 and TRBJ2-1, with TRBD2 as a possible D gene (5 bases). Germline CDR1 is MGHRA and CDR2 is YSYEKL. The CDR3 loop spans 15 amino acids. Trimming took 0 bases from V and 4 from J, leaving 10 bases between them. The DNA of the CDR3 is TGCGCCAGCAGCCAAGATGTGGACTCTTACAATGAGCAGTTCTTC. Its protein product is CASSQDVDSYNEQFF.

The CDR3 loop is CASRSPGGPNYGYTF. CDR3 sequence (DNA): TGTGCCAGCAGGTCTCCAGGGGGGCCTAACTATGGCTACACCTTC. J is TRBJ1-2 and V is TRBV25-1, with 7 bases matching TRBD1. With V trimmed by 6 bases and J by 0 bases, 7 bases remained unmatched. Germline assignment: CDR1 MGHDK and CDR2 SYGVNS. This CDR3 is 15 amino acids long.

This clone was counted only a few times. V and J are TRBV6-1 and TRBJ2-7, with a tentative D call TRBD1 (5 bases). V was trimmed by 1 base and J by 4 bases, leaving 11 bases between them. The CDR3 spans 14 residues. Germline V gene lookup returns CDR1 MNHNS and CDR2 SASEGT. This chain's CDR3 is CASSEVQGFYEQYF. Written as DNA, the CDR3 is TGTGCCAGCAGTGAAGTTCAGGGCTTTTACGAGCAGTACTTC.

This chain connects TRBV7-2 to TRBJ2-1; TRBD2 matches 12 bases. This CDR3 is built from 18 residues. Trimming took 6 bases from V and 4 from J; bases not matched to a gene: 13. Germline V CDR1 and CDR2: SGHTA, FQGNSA. CDR3: CASSHQTTSGGIYNEQFF. In DNA form, the CDR3 reads TGTGCCAGCAGTCACCAAACAACTAGCGGGGGGATTTACAATGAGCAGTTCTTC.

The rearrangement joins TRBV5-1 to TRBJ1-6; D possibly corresponds to TRBD1 (6 bases). The V end was cut by 6 bases, the J end by 6 bases, with 19 bases between. The CDR3 runs to 16 residues. Per the germline V gene, CDR1 is SGHRS and CDR2 is YFSETQ. CDR3 residues: CASNLGTGPANSPLHF. The CDR3 DNA is TGCGCCAGCAACCTTGGAACAGGGCCCGCTAATTCACCCCTCCACTTT.

The chain joins TRBV3-1 (or the pseudogene TRBV3-2) to TRBJ2-1; weak D call: TRBD2 (5 bases). V lost 1 base and J 15 bases, leaving 19 bases between the germline ends. This CDR3 region has 14 residues. The germline CDR1 and CDR2 sequences are LGHDT and YNNKEL (reference sequence). The CDR3 loop reads CASSQGGGENGPFF. CDR3 nucleotide sequence: TGTGCCAGCAGCCAAGGAGGTGGGGAGAACGGTCCGTTCTTC.

This clone turned up a few times. The chain uses TRBV7-9 and TRBJ2-7; D is undetermined. With 1 base removed from V and 1 base from J, the gap between germline ends came to 11 bases. Germline V gene data show CDR1 as SEHNR and CDR2 as FQNEAQ (reference sequence). The CDR3 has 15 amino acids. DNA for the CDR3: TGTGCCAGCAGCTTAGATGAGGCAGAATCCTACGAGCAGTACTTC. This codes for CASSLDEAESYEQYF.

This clone was found once. V is TRBV4-1 and J is TRBJ1-5; perhaps TRBD1 as D (6 bases). CDR1 is MGHRA, CDR2 YSYEKL, per germline. V shed 2 bases and J shed 4 bases, with 15 bases lying between them. The CDR3 covers 16 residues. The CDR3 spells CASSQTRVTGNQPQHF. The CDR3 nucleotides are TGCGCCAGCAGCCAAACCCGAGTAACAGGGAATCAGCCCCAGCATTTT.

The chain carries TRBV3-1 (or the pseudogene TRBV3-2) and TRBJ1-1; D is unresolved. Germline V gene lookup returns CDR1 LGHDT and CDR2 YNNKEL (reference sequence). The germline V and J ends were trimmed by 6 bases and 3 bases, with 11 bases remaining between them. The CDR3 has 13 amino acids. The chain's CDR3 is CASRRLEDTEAFF. For the CDR3, the DNA is TGTGCCAGCAGAAGACTCGAGGACACTGAAGCTTTCTTT.

This chain connects TRBV30 to TRBJ2-3; D is perhaps TRBD1 (6 bases). Germline V gene lookup returns CDR1 GTSNPN and CDR2 SVGIG (reference sequence). V lost 8 bases, J lost 3 bases, and 15 bases lay in between. There are 13 residues in the CDR3. CDR3 residues: CAGGRTGTDTQYF. CDR3 nucleotides: TGTGCCGGTGGTCGAACAGGGACAGATACGCAGTATTTT.

The chain has TRBV7-9 and TRBJ2-5, with TRBD1 matching over 7 bases. Trimming took 5 bases from V and 1 from J; bases not matched to a gene: 4. This CDR3 contains 14 residues. From germline, CDR1 is SEHNR and CDR2 FQNEAQ (reference sequence). CDR3 nucleotides: TGTGCCAGCAGCCCAGGGACAGTCCAAGAGACCCAGTACTTC. Translation: CASSPGTVQETQYF. The complete variable domain, with remaining parts taken from reference TRBV7-9 and TRBJ2-5, reads DTGVSQNPRHKITKRGQNVTFRCDPISEHNRLYWYRQTLGQGPEFLTYFQNEAQLEKSRLLSDRFSAERPKGSFSTLEIQRTEQGDSAMYLCASSPGTVQETQYFGPGTRLLVL.